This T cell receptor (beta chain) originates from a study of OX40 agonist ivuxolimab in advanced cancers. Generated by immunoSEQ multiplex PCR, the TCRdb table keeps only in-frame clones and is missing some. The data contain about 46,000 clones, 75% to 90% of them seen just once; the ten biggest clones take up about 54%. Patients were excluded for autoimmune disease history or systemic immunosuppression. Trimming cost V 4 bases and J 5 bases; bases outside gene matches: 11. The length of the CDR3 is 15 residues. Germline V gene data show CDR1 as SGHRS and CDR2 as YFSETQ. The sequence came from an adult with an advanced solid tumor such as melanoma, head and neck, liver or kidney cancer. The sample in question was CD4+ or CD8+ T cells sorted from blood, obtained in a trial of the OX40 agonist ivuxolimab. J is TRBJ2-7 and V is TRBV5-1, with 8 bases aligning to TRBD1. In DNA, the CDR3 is TGCGCCAGCAGCAATCGGGACAGGAGAAGGGACGAGCAGTACTTC. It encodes CASSNRDRRRDEQYF.